The text below deals with one T cell receptor (beta chain). No cognate antigen has been identified for it. Per-base quality was not reported, and no clone a single base away is much larger than it. This specimen belongs to a study of tumor-infiltrating T cells and Merkel cell polyomavirus (dated by TCRdb to the late 2010s). At the level of the whole study: CD8+ T cells specific for the Merkel cell polyomavirus KLL epitope were examined in Merkel cell carcinoma patients. Varying disease stages were represented at patient presentation, and patients were followed for a median of 2.7 years (range about 1.1 to 6.0 years). Patient treatments varied, were not standardized, and included chemotherapy, radiation and immunotherapies. In fewer than 15 samples, KLL-tetramer-sorted cells taken from blood or tumor-infiltrating lymphocytes underwent TRB sequencing, as did 11 to 12 matched whole-tumor samples. The majority of whole-tumor samples consisted of 25-micron curls cut from formalin-fixed, paraffin-embedded tissue blocks. Across the study, one tumor sample was a frozen nodal tumor digest and one was a flash-frozen core biopsy of a metastasis.

Overall study outcomes, separate from this receptor: KLL-specific TRB repertoires were diverse and largely private, with only one public clonotype among 350 to 400 unique sequences, shared by two patients. The study examined just one viral epitope, so T cells targeting other Merkel cell polyomavirus epitopes were not captured. A greater number of unique KLL-specific clonotypes in tumors (about 5-110 vs 0-3) was associated with a significant advantage in MCC-specific survival (P = 0.0051). A higher intratumoral fraction of KLL-specific T cells (1.9-18% versus roughly 0-0.14%) was associated with significantly improved MCC-specific survival. The small sample size of the study (n ≈ 13 patients) is recognized as a limitation.

All patients' tumors stained robustly positive for Merkel cell polyomavirus Large T antigen by immunohistochemistry. The study included approximately 13 Merkel cell carcinoma patients whose blood and/or cultured TIL contained robust KLL-tetramer+ populations exceeding 0.04% of CD8+ T cells. All patients were identified as Caucasian, and a median age of roughly 65 years (range roughly 45 to 77 years) was recorded. For patients with unknown primaries who presented with nodal disease, or in cases where primary tissue was insufficient, lymph node tumors were analyzed. Library preparation employed the immunoSEQ multiplex PCR assay. Adaptive Biotechnologies (Seattle, WA) carried out the genomic DNA extraction, TRB sequencing and normalization. In the original analysis: Clonality was calculated as one minus the Shannon entropy of productive TRB sequences, normalized by log2 of unique productive sequences. KLL-specific clonotypes in tumors were found by matching TCRbeta CDR3 amino acid sequences to the sequences from the tetramer-sorted sample of each patient. TCRdb provides this immuneACCESS table in a form limited to in-frame rearrangements. Some clones are lacking; in checked studies, under half of them reflect an unresolved V gene, and why the rest are absent is not known. The V and J calls and the clone size are those of that table, but D and trimming were determined from the DNA. The sample table lists more than 20,000 clones, about 85% of them with a count of one. The top ten clonotypes cover around 2.8% of the sample.

Trimming accounts for 5 bases at V and 6 bases at J, while the number of junction bases matched to no gene is 8. CDR1 is given as LNHNV and CDR2 as YYDKDF, both from the germline V gene (reference sequence). The CDR3 starts with the cysteine, ends with the phenylalanine, and has 16 residues. The retained sequence is limited to the CDR3, 48 bases, with the frame set at the first base. Sequenced: lymph node tissue. The chain is made from TRBV15 and TRBJ2-3; TRBD2 aligns with 13 central bases. This TCR derives from a man between 50 and 59 years old with Merkel cell carcinoma. The CDR3 is CATSGGLAGAADTQYF. The bases read TGTGCCACCAGCGGTGGACTAGCGGGGGCCGCGGATACGCAGTATTTT.